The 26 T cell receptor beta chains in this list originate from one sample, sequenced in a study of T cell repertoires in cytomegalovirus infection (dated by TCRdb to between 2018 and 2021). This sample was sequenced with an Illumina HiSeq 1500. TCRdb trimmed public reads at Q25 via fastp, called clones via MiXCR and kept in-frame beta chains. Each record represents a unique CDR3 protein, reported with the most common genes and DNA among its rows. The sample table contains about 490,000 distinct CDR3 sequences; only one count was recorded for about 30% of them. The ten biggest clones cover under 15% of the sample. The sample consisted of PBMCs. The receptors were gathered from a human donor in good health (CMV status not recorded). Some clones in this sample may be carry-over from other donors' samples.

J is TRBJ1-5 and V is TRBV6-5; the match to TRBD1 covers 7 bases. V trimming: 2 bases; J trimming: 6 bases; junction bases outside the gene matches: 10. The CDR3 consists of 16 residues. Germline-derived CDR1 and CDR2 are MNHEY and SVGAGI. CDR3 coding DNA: TGTGCCAGCAGTTACGCACCCCAGGGGGTAGGTCAGCCCCAGCATTTT. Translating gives CASSYAPQGVGQPQHF.

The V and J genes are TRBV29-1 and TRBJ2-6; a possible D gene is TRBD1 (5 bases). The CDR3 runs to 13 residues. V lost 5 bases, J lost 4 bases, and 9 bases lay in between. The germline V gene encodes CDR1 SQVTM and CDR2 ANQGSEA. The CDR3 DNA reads TGCAGCGTTATTTACAGGGGGGCCAACGTCCTGACTTTC. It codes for CSVIYRGANVLTF. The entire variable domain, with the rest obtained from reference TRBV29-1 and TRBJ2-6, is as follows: SAVISQKPSRDICQRGTSLTIQCQVDSQVTMMFWYRQQPGQSLTLIATANQGSEATYESGFVIDKFPISRPNLTFSTLTVSNMSPEDSSIYLCSVIYRGANVLTFGAGSRLTVL.

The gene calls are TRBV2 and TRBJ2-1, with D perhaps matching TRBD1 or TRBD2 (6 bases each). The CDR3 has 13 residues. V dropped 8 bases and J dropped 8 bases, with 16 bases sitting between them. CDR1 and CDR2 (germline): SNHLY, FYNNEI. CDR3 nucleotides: TGTGCCAGCCTCCGCCCCGGGGGCGATGAGCAGTTCTTC. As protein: CASLRPGGDEQFF.

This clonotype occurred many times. The chain's CDR3 is CASSSWGLTTEAFF. The CDR3 region has the DNA TGTGCCAGCAGCTCATGGGGCCTAACGACTGAAGCTTTCTTT. The genes are TRBV7-2 and TRBJ1-1; the D gene is possibly TRBD1 (5 bases). The germline V gene encodes CDR1 SGHTA and CDR2 FQGNSA. V dropped 4 bases and J dropped 5 bases, with 14 bases sitting between them. The CDR3 extends over 14 amino acids.

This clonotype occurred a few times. The chain's CDR3 is CASSPLGTGGGNTGELFF. CDR3 DNA sequence: TGTGCCAGCAGCCCGCTTGGGACAGGGGGCGGGAACACCGGGGAGCTGTTTTTT. The chain is built from TRBV7-2 and TRBJ2-2; the match to TRBD1 covers 12 bases. This CDR3 has 18 amino acids. The V gene end was trimmed by 5 bases and the J gene end by 1 base; junction bases not matched to a gene: 8. Germline V lookup: CDR1 SGHTA, CDR2 FQGNSA.

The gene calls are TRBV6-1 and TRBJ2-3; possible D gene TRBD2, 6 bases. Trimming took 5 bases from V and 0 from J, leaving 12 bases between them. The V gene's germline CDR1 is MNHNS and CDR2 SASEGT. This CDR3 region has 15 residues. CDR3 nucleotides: TGTGCCAGCAGTCGGAATGGAGGGAGCACAGATACGCAGTATTTT. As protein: CASSRNGGSTDTQYF.

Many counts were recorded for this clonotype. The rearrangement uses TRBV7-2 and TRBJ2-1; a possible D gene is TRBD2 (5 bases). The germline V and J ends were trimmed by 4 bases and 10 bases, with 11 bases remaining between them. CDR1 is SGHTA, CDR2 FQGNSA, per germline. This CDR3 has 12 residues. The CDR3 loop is CASSSQRLEQFF. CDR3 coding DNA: TGTGCCAGCAGCTCCCAGAGACTAGAGCAGTTCTTC.

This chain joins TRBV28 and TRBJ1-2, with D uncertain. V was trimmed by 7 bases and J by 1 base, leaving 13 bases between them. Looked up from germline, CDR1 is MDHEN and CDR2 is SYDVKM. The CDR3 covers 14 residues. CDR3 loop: CASTFGGYNYGYTF. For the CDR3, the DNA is TGTGCCAGCACTTTTGGAGGGTATAACTATGGCTACACCTTC.

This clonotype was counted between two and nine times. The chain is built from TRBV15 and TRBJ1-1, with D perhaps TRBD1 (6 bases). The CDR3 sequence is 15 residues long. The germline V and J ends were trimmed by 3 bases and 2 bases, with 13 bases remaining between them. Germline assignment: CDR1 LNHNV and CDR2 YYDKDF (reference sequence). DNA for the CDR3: TGTGCCACCAGCAGGGAGACAGGAGTTAACACTGAAGCTTTCTTT. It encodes CATSRETGVNTEAFF.

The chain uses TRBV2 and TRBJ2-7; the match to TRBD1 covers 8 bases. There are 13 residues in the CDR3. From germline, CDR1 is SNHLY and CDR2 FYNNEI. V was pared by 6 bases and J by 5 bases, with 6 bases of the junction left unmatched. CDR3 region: CASRRDRSNEQYF. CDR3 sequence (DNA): TGTGCCAGCAGGCGGGACAGGAGCAACGAGCAGTACTTC.

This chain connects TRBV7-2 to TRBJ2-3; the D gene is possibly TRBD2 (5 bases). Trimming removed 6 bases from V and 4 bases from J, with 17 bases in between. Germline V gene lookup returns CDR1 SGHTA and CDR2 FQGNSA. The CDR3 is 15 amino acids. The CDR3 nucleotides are TGTGCCAGCAGGGTCACCGGACTTACAGCAGATACGCAGTATTTT. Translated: CASRVTGLTADTQYF.

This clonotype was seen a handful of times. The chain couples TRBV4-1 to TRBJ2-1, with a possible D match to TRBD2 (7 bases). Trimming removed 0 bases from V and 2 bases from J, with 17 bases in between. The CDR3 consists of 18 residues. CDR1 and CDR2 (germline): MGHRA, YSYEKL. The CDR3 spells CASSQDQGTGGAYNEQFF. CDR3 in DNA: TGCGCCAGCAGCCAAGATCAGGGGACGGGAGGTGCCTACAATGAGCAGTTCTTC.

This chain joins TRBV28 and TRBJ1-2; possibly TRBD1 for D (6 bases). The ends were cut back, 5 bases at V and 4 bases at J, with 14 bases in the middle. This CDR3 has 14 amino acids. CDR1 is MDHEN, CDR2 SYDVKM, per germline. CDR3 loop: CASSPPGQLYGYTF. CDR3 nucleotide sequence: TGTGCCAGCAGTCCACCGGGACAACTCTATGGCTACACCTTC.

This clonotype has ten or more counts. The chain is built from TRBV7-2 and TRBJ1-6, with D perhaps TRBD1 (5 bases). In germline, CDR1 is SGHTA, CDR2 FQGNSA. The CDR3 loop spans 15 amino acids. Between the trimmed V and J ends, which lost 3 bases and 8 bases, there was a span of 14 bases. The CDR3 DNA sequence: TGTGCCAGCAGCTTCGGCAGGGCAAGAGATTCACCCCTCCACTTT. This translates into CASSFGRARDSPLHF. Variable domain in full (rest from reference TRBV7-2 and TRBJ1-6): GAGVSQSPSNKVTEKGKDVELRCDPISGHTALYWYRQSLGQGLEFLIYFQGNSAPDKSGLPSDRFSAERTGGSVSTLTIQRTQQEDSAVYLCASSFGRARDSPLHFGNGTRLTVT.

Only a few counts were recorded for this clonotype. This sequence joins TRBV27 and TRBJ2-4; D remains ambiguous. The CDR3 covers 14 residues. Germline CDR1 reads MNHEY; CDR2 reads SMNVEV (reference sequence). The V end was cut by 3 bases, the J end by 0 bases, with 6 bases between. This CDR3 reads CASSFKGAKNIQYF. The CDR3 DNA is TGTGCCAGCAGTTTTAAGGGAGCCAAAAACATTCAGTACTTC.

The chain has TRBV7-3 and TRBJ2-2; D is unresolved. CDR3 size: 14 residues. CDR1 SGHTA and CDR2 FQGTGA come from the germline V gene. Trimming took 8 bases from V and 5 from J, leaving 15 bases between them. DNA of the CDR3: TGTGCCAGCCGGCTAGGATTTCAAACCGGGGAGCTGTTTTTT. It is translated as CASRLGFQTGELFF.

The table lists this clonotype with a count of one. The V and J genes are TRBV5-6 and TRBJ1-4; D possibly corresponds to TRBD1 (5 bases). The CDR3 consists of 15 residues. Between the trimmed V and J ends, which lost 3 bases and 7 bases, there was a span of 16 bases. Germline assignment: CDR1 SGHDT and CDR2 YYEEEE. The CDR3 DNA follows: TGTGCCAGCAGCTGGGGACCTATTGGAGGTGAAAAACTGTTTTTT. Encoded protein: CASSWGPIGGEKLFF.

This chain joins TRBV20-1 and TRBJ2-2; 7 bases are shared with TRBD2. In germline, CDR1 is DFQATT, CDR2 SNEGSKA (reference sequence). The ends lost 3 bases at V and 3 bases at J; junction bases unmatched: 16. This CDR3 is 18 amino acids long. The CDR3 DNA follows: TGCAGTGCTAGGGACTTTTTAAAAGGACTAGGGGACACCGGGGAGCTGTTTTTT. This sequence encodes CSARDFLKGLGDTGELFF.

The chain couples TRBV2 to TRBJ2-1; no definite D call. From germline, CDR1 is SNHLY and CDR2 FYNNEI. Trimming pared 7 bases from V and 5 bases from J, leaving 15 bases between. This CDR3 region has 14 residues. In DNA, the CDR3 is TGTGCCAGCATTTTCGGCGGTATAAACAATGAGCAGTTCTTC. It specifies CASIFGGINNEQFF.

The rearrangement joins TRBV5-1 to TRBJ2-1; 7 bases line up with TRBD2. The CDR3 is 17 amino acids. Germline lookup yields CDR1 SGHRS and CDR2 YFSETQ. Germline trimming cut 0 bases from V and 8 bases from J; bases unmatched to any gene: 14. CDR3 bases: TGCGCCAGCAGCTTGGCCACGCTAGCGGAGAGGGGCTATGAGCAGTTCTTC. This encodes CASSLATLAERGYEQFF.

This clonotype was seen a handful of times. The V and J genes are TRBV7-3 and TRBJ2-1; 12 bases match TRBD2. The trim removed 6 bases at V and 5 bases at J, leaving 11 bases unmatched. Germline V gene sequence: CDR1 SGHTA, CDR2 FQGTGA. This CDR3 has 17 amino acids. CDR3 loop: CASSFLPGLAGNNEQFF. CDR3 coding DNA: TGTGCCAGCAGTTTTTTACCTGGACTAGCGGGAAACAATGAGCAGTTCTTC.

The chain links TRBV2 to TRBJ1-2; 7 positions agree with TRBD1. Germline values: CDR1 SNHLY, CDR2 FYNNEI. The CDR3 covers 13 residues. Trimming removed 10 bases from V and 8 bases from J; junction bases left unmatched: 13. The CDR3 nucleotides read TGTGCCACCTCTACACAGGGGAAAGGGGGCTACACCTTC. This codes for CATSTQGKGGYTF. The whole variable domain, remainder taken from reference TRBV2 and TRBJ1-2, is EPEVTQTPSHQVTQMGQEVILRCVPISNHLYFYWYRQILGQKVEFLVSFYNNEISEKSEIFDDQFSVERPDGSNFTLKIRSTKLEDSAMYFCATSTQGKGGYTFGSGTRLTVV.

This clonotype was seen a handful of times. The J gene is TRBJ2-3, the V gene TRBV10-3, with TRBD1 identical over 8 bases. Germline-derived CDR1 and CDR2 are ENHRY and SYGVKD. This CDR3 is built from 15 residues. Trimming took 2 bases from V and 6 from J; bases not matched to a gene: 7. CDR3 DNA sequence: TGTGCCATCAGTGAGGGACAGGGTGTTTTTGATACGCAGTATTTT. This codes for CAISEGQGVFDTQYF.

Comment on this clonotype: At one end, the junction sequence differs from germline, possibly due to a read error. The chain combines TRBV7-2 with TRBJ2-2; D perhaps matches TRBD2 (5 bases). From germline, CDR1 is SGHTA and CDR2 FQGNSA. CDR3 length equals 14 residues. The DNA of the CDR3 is TGTGCCAGCAGCTTAACACGGAACACCGGGGAGCTGGTTTTT. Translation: CASSLTRNTGELVF. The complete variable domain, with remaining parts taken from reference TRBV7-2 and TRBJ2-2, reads GAGVSQSPSNKVTEKGKDVELRCDPISGHTALYWYRQSLGQGLEFLIYFQGNSAPDKSGLPSDRFSAERTGGSVSTLTIQRTQQEDSAVYLCASSLTRNTGELVFGEGSRLTVL.

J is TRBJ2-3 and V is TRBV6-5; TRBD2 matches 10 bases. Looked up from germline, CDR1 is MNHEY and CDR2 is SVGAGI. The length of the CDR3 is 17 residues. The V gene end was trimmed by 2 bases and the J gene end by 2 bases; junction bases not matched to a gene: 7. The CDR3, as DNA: TGTGCCAGCAGTTACGGGCGCCTAGCGGGAGCCACAGATACGCAGTATTTT. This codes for CASSYGRLAGATDTQYF.

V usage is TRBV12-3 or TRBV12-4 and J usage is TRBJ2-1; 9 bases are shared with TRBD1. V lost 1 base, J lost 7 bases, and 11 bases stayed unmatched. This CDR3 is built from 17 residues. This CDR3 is CASSLVFDRGALNEQFF. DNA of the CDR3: TGTGCCAGCAGTTTAGTGTTCGACAGGGGGGCGCTAAATGAGCAGTTCTTC.